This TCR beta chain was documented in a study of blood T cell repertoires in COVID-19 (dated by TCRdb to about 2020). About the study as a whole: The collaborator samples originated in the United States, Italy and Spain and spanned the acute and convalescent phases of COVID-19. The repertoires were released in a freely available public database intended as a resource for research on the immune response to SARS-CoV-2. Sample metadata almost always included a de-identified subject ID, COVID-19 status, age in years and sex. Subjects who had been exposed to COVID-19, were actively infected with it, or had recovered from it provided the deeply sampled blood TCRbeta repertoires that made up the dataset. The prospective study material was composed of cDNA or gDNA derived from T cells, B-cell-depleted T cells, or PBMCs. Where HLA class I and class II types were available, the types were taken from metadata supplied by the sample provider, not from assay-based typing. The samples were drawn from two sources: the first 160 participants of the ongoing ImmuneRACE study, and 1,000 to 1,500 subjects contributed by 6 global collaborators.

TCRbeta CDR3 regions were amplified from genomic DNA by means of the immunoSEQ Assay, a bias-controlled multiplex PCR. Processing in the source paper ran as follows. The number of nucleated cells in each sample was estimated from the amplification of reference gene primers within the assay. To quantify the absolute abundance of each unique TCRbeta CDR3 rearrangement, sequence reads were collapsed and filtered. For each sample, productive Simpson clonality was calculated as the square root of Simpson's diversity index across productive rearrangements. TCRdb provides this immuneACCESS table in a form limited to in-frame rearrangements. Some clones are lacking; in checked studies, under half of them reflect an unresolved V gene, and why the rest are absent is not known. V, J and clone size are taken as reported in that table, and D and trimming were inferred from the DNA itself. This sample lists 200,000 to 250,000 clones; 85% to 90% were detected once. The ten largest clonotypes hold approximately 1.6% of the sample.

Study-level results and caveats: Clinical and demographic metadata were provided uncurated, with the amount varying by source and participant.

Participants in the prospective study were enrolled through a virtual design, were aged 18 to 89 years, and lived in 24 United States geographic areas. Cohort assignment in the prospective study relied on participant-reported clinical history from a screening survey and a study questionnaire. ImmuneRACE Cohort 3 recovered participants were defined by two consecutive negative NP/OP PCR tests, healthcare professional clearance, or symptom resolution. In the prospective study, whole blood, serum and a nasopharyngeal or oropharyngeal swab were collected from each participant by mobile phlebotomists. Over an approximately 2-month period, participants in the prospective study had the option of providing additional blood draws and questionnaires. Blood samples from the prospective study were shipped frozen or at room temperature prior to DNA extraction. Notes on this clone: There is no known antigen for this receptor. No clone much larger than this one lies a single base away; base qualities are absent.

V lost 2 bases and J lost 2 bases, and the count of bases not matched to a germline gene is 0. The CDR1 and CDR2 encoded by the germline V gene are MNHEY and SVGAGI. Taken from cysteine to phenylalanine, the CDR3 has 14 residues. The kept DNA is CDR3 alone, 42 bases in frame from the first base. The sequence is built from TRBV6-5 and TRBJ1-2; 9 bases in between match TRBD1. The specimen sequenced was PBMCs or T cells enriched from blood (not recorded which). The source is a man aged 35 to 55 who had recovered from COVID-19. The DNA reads TGTGCCAGCAGTTACGGGACAGGGAACTATGGCTACACCTTC. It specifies CASSYGTGNYGYTF.